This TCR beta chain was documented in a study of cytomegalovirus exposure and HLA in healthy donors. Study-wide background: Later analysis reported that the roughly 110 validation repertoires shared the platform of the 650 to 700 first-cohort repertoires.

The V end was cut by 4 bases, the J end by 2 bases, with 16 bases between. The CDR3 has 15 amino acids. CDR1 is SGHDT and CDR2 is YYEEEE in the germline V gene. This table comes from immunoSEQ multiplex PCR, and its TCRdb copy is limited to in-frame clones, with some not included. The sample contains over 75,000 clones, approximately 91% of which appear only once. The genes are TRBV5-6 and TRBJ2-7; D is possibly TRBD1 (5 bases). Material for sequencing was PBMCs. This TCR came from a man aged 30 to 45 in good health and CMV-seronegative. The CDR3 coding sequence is TGTGCCAGCAGCCCGTCAGGGTTACCCACCTACGAGCAGTACTTC. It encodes CASSPSGLPTYEQYF.